The 24 T cell receptor beta chains below come from one sample, sequenced in a study of CD4+ T cells in melanoma. Here immunoSEQ multiplex PCR was the method, and the copy in TCRdb shows in-frame clones only, minus some. In the table there are nearly 50,000 clones, 89% of which are singletons. The specimen was peripheral blood. The receptors were gathered from a human donor with melanoma.

The rearrangement links TRBV13 to TRBJ1-2; D is ambiguous. There are 15 residues in the CDR3. Trimming took 0 bases from V and 4 from J, leaving 12 bases between them. The germline V gene has CDR1 PRHDT and CDR2 FYEKMQ (reference sequence). CDR3 bases: TGTGCCAGCAGCTTAGGCCTAAGGCCCGCCTATGGCTACACCTTC. This encodes CASSLGLRPAYGYTF. Full variable domain (missing parts from reference TRBV13 and TRBJ1-2): AAGVIQSPRHLIKEKRETATLKCYPIPRHDTVYWYQQGPGQDPQFLISFYEKMQSDKGSIPDRFSAQQFSDYHSELNMSSLELGDSALYFCASSLGLRPAYGYTFGSGTRLTVV.

This rearrangement joins TRBV6-6 to TRBJ1-2, with 7 bases lining up with TRBD1. The germline gives CDR1 MNHNY, CDR2 SVGAGI (reference sequence). The CDR3 is made up of 16 amino acids. With 7 bases clipped from V and 1 base from J, the junction kept 12 bases outside the gene matches. The CDR3 reads CASTGGQHLRNYGYTF. The DNA of the CDR3 is TGTGCCAGCACCGGGGGACAGCACCTACGTAACTATGGCTACACCTTC.

The chain employs TRBV4-2 and TRBJ1-1; D call uncertain. V was cut by 5 bases and J by 0 bases, with 7 bases left in between. The germline V gene encodes CDR1 LGHNA and CDR2 YNFKEQ. The CDR3 loop spans 13 amino acids. The CDR3 reads CASSGDMNTEAFF. The CDR3 coding sequence is TGTGCCAGCAGCGGTGATATGAACACTGAAGCTTTCTTT.

This chain's CDR3 is CAWSAWVTSSTDTQYF. Written as DNA, the CDR3 is TGTGCCTGGAGTGCATGGGTTACTTCTAGCACAGATACGCAGTATTTT. The gene calls are TRBV30 and TRBJ2-3; D not resolved. This CDR3 spans 16 amino acids. Germline CDR1 GTSNPN, CDR2 SVGIG (reference sequence). V was cut by 1 base and J by 0 bases, with 14 bases left in between.

In regard to this clone: Other DNA sequences in this specimen translate into the identical CDR3. The chain carries TRBV28 and TRBJ1-4; TRBD1 matches 8 bases. CDR1 is MDHEN, CDR2 SYDVKM, per germline. This CDR3 contains 16 residues. Trimming took 7 bases from V and 6 from J; bases not matched to a gene: 13. CDR3 sequence (DNA): TGTGCCAGCATCTCAGCCCCCGGGACAGGAGATGAAAAACTGTTTTTT. Amino acids: CASISAPGTGDEKLFF. The variable domain in full, completed from reference TRBV28 and TRBJ1-4, reads DVKVTQSSRYLVKRTGEKVFLECVQDMDHENMFWYRQDPGLGLRLIYFSYDVKMKEKGDIPEGYSVSREKKERFSLILESASTNQTSMYLCASISAPGTGDEKLFFGSGTQLSVL.

This chain joins TRBV7-6 and TRBJ2-7; 7 nucleotides match TRBD1. CDR3 length: 16 residues. The ends lost 1 base at V and 0 bases at J; junction bases unmatched: 6. In germline, CDR1 is SGHVS, CDR2 FNYEAQ. CDR3 coding DNA: TGTGCCAGCAGCTTAGGAGGCAGGGGGAGCTCCTACGAGCAGTACTTC. Residues: CASSLGGRGSSYEQYF. Full variable domain (missing parts from reference TRBV7-6 and TRBJ2-7): GAGVSQSPRYKVTKRGQDVALRCDPISGHVSLYWYRQALGQGPEFLTYFNYEAQQDKSGLPNDRFSAERPEGSISTLTIQRTEQRDSAMYRCASSLGGRGSSYEQYFGPGTRLTVT.

V gene TRBV7-9 combines with J gene TRBJ2-7, with D perhaps TRBD2 (5 bases). V shed 4 bases and J shed 0 bases, with 13 bases lying between them. This CDR3 has 15 amino acids. CDR1 and CDR2 from the germline V gene are SEHNR and FQNEAQ (reference sequence). CDR3 bases: TGTGCCAGCAGCTCTTGGACTGCTATCTCCTACGAGCAGTACTTC. It yields the protein CASSSWTAISYEQYF.

The chain combines TRBV5-1 with TRBJ1-1; D not certain. Germline V gives CDR1 SGHRS, CDR2 YFSETQ. Trimming removed 2 bases from V and 3 bases from J, with 8 bases in between. This CDR3 region has 13 residues. The CDR3 reads CASSLKGDTEAFF. The DNA for the CDR3 is TGCGCCAGCAGCTTAAAGGGAGACACTGAAGCTTTCTTT.

The chain couples TRBV7-6 to TRBJ2-2, with a tentative D call TRBD1 (7 bases). The V and J ends lost 10 bases and 2 bases respectively, with 11 bases between them. The germline V gene encodes CDR1 SGHVS and CDR2 FNYEAQ. This CDR3 is built from 13 residues. CDR3 DNA: TGTGCCACCAGGGGGGAAAACACCGGGGAGCTGTTTTTT. This gives the protein CATRGENTGELFF. The variable domain in full, completed from reference TRBV7-6 and TRBJ2-2, reads GAGVSQSPRYKVTKRGQDVALRCDPISGHVSLYWYRQALGQGPEFLTYFNYEAQQDKSGLPNDRFSAERPEGSISTLTIQRTEQRDSAMYRCATRGENTGELFFGEGSRLTVL.

V usage is TRBV13 and J usage is TRBJ2-3; 14 nucleotides match TRBD2. With V trimmed by 5 bases and J by 6 bases, 10 bases remained unmatched. CDR3 length: 17 residues. Germline CDR1 reads PRHDT; CDR2 reads FYEKMQ (reference sequence). The CDR3 reads CASSPGTSGSRGDTQYF. Here the CDR3 DNA reads TGTGCCAGCAGCCCCGGGACTAGCGGGAGCCGGGGGGATACGCAGTATTTT.

The V gene is TRBV11-3, the J gene TRBJ2-3; D is uncertain. The germline gives CDR1 SGHNT, CDR2 YENEEA. This CDR3 contains 14 residues. V was cut by 5 bases and J by 1 base, with 10 bases left in between. This chain's CDR3 is CASSPDRRTDTQYF. The CDR3, as DNA: TGTGCCAGCAGCCCAGACCGCCGCACAGATACGCAGTATTTT. The entire variable domain, with the rest obtained from reference TRBV11-3 and TRBJ2-3, is as follows: EAGVVQSPRYKIIEKKQPVAFWCNPISGHNTLYWYLQNLGQGPELLIRYENEEAVDDSQLPKDRFSAERLKGVDSTLKIQPAELGDSAVYLCASSPDRRTDTQYFGPGTRLTVL.

The chain links TRBV6-4 to TRBJ2-7, with TRBD1 as a possible D gene (5 bases). CDR1 is MRHNA, CDR2 SNTAGT, per germline. Trimming left V 6 bases short and J 4 bases short, with 16 bases between. The CDR3 runs 14 residues. The CDR3 sequence is CASRGRWGRYEQYF. The CDR3 DNA reads as TGTGCCAGCAGGGGGCGCTGGGGTAGGTACGAGCAGTACTTC.

V usage is TRBV19 and J usage is TRBJ2-6; no clear D. Germline CDR1 LNHDA, CDR2 SQIVND (reference sequence). Trimming stripped 7 bases from V and 0 bases from J, with 7 bases between. The CDR3 covers 14 residues. The CDR3 reads CASMTSSGANVLTF. DNA of the CDR3: TGTGCCAGTATGACCAGCTCTGGGGCCAACGTCCTGACTTTC.

The CDR3 sequence: CASSQGVSPLHF. CDR3 nucleotides: TGTGCCAGCAGCCAAGGGGTATCACCCCTCCACTTT. V and J are TRBV4-2 and TRBJ1-6; no clear D gene. The CDR3 has 12 residues. CDR1 LGHNA and CDR2 YNFKEQ come from the germline V gene. V shed 1 base and J shed 10 bases, with 5 bases lying between them.

The rearrangement uses TRBV5-8 and TRBJ2-1; no reliable D call. Trimming left V 0 bases short and J 2 bases short, with 15 bases between. Looked up from germline, CDR1 is SGHTS and CDR2 is YDEGEE. CDR3 length: 17 amino acids. CDR3 region: CASSLGRTDTPYNEQFF. The DNA for the CDR3 is TGTGCCAGCAGCTTGGGGCGAACAGATACACCCTACAATGAGCAGTTCTTC.

The J gene is TRBJ1-2, the V gene TRBV9; 8 bases line up with TRBD1. Losses at the gene ends were 3 bases for V and 4 bases for J; bases not matched to a gene: 5. This CDR3 spans 14 amino acids. Looked up from germline, CDR1 is SGDLS and CDR2 is YYNGEE. The CDR3 DNA reads as TGTGCCAGCAGCGCCGGACAGGGTGGCTATGGCTACACCTTC. It encodes CASSAGQGGYGYTF.

This clone was seen just once. The V and J genes are TRBV7-8 and TRBJ1-1; D is possibly TRBD1 (5 bases). The V end was cut by 4 bases, the J end by 13 bases, with 25 bases between. There are 15 residues in the CDR3. Germline CDR1 reads SGHVS; CDR2 reads FQNEAQ. The CDR3 loop is CASSSPGWVMGESFF. The DNA for the CDR3 is TGTGCCAGCAGCTCCCCAGGGTGGGTGATGGGTGAGAGTTTCTTT.

This chain joins TRBV4-1 and TRBJ2-5; no clear D gene. The germline gives CDR1 MGHRA, CDR2 YSYEKL. With 0 bases removed from V and 5 bases from J, the gap between germline ends came to 13 bases. The CDR3 consists of 15 residues. DNA of the CDR3: TGCGCCAGCAGCCAAGATCGAACGGGCTGGGAGACCCAGTACTTC. Residues: CASSQDRTGWETQYF.

This chain uses TRBV19 with TRBJ1-2; 8 nucleotides match TRBD1. V lost 3 bases to trimming and J lost 3 bases; unmatched junction nucleotides: 9. CDR3 length equals 16 residues. Germline V gene lookup returns CDR1 LNHDA and CDR2 SQIVND (reference sequence). Here the CDR3 DNA reads TGTGCCAGTAGTATCAGGGGGACAGGTACTTACTATGGCTACACCTTC. Translation: CASSIRGTGTYYGYTF.

The J gene is TRBJ1-3, the V gene TRBV7-6; perhaps TRBD1 as D (5 bases). The CDR3 totals 16 residues. Germline CDR1 SGHVS, CDR2 FNYEAQ. V lost 5 bases and J 0 bases, leaving 14 bases between the germline ends. The CDR3 spells CASSNRGTLSGNTIYF. The CDR3 coding sequence is TGTGCCAGCAGCAATAGAGGGACCCTCTCTGGAAACACCATATATTTT.

The gene calls are TRBV7-9 and TRBJ1-4, with 8 positions matching TRBD1. This CDR3 spans 14 amino acids. Germline loops: CDR1 SEHNR, CDR2 FQNEAQ (reference sequence). V shed 3 bases, J shed 6 bases, and the junction held 3 bases outside the gene matches. The CDR3 region has the DNA TGTGCCAGCAGCTTCCCGGACAGGGATGAAAAACTGTTTTTT. It specifies CASSFPDRDEKLFF.

The chain combines TRBV2 with TRBJ1-1; 10 nucleotides align to TRBD1. Germline CDR1 SNHLY, CDR2 FYNNEI. V was clipped by 2 bases and J by 4 bases; unmatched bases: 4. The CDR3 is 15 residues long. The CDR3 region is CASSEMGTGVTEAFF. The CDR3 bases are TGTGCCAGCAGTGAAATGGGGACAGGGGTCACTGAAGCTTTCTTT.

The chain recombines TRBV6-5 with TRBJ1-1; no clear D gene. This CDR3 has 14 amino acids. CDR1 and CDR2 (germline): MNHEY, SVGAGI. V was clipped by 3 bases and J by 0 bases, with 8 bases between them. The CDR3: CASSYGAMNTEAFF. The CDR3, as DNA: TGTGCCAGCAGTTATGGAGCCATGAACACTGAAGCTTTCTTT.

The gene calls are TRBV4-1 and TRBJ2-5; 13 positions agree with TRBD2. Losses at the gene ends were 4 bases for V and 3 bases for J; bases not matched to a gene: 5. The CDR3 loop spans 16 amino acids. CDR1 is MGHRA, CDR2 YSYEKL, per germline. The CDR3 here is CASSLRLAGGKETQYF. The CDR3 nucleotides read TGCGCCAGCAGCCTCCGACTAGCGGGGGGAAAAGAGACCCAGTACTTC.